The rows below give T cell receptor beta chains drawn from one sample of a study of T cell responses to AZD1222 COVID-19 vaccine. Data came from immunoSEQ multiplex PCR; TCRdb stores just in-frame clones and leaves some out. The sample has 40,000 to 65,000 clones, about 88% seen once. The sample consisted of peripheral blood, taken on day 0 of AZD1222 vaccination. These TCRs come from an adult in good health. Each CDR3 is given with its conserved first and last residue. A D gene is named only where the DNA matches it firmly. Size is stated for part of the rows, as once, few or many counts, or as a class when the clone is expanded.

V	size	J	length	D	CDR3	DNA
TRBV19	NA	TRBJ2-1	14	NA	CASSIDQATNEQFF	TGTGCCAGTAGTATAGATCAGGCCACCAATGAGCAGTTCTTC
TRBV30	NA	TRBJ1-6	15	NA	CAWNSGGADNSPLHF	TGTGCCTGGAATTCGGGGGGCGCGGATAATTCACCCCTCCACTTT
TRBV21-1	NA	TRBJ2-1	21	NA	CASSKAGFPRAGPSSYNEQFF	TGTGCCAGCAGCAAAGCGGGTTTCCCCCGGGCGGGACCGAGCTCCTACAATGAGCAGTTCTTC
TRBV11-2	NA	TRBJ2-1	15	TRBD2	CASSSLAGVVNEQFF	TGTGCCAGCAGCTCACTAGCGGGAGTAGTCAATGAGCAGTTCTTC
TRBV18	NA	TRBJ1-6	16	TRBD1	CASSSTLGQANSPLHF	TGTGCCAGCTCAAGTACCCTGGGACAGGCTAATTCACCCCTCCACTTT
TRBV28	NA	TRBJ1-2	12	NA	CASSLLPSGYTF	TGTGCCAGCAGTTTACTCCCGAGCGGCTACACCTTC
TRBV3-1/TRBV3-2	few	TRBJ2-5	13	TRBD2	CASSQGTSVTQYF	TGTGCCAGCAGCCAAGGGACTAGTGTCACCCAGTACTTC
TRBV28	NA	TRBJ2-7	13	NA	CAISPGPPGEQYF	TGTGCCATCTCCCCGGGACCCCCAGGGGAGCAGTACTTC
TRBV28	NA	TRBJ2-1	14	TRBD2	CASTIGGVHNEQFF	TGTGCCAGCACCATCGGGGGGGTCCACAATGAGCAGTTCTTC
TRBV7-8	NA	TRBJ1-6	13	NA	CASSFPGRTPLHF	TGTGCCAGCAGCTTTCCAGGGAGGACACCCCTCCACTTT
TRBV9	once	TRBJ1-2	12	NA	CASSRTDYGYTF	TGTGCCAGCAGCAGGACAGACTATGGCTACACCTTC
TRBV3-1/TRBV3-2	NA	TRBJ1-4	14	NA	CASSRGQLNEKLFF	TGTGCCAGCAGCCGAGGACAGCTTAATGAAAAACTGTTTTTT
TRBV7-2	once	TRBJ2-3	14	TRBD1	CASSSGQGPDTQYF	TGTGCCAGCAGCTCAGGACAGGGTCCAGATACGCAGTATTTT
TRBV7-2	once	TRBJ2-1	16	NA	CASSSNFGGARNEQFF	TGTGCCAGCAGCTCAAATTTTGGGGGAGCACGCAATGAGCAGTTCTTC
TRBV5-6	NA	TRBJ2-7	15	NA	CASRSRGALTHEQYF	TGTGCCAGCAGGTCTCGGGGGGCGCTTACCCACGAGCAGTACTTC
TRBV6-4	NA	TRBJ2-1	15	NA	CASSDQAGPYNEQFF	TGTGCCAGCAGTGACCAAGCGGGCCCTTACAATGAGCAGTTCTTC
TRBV27	NA	TRBJ1-3	14	TRBD1	CASAQGDSGNTIYF	TGTGCCAGCGCCCAGGGGGACTCTGGAAACACCATATATTTT
TRBV7-6	NA	TRBJ1-2	15	TRBD1	CASSLSGQQVGGYTF	TGTGCCAGCAGCTTATCGGGACAGCAAGTGGGTGGCTACACCTTC
TRBV28	NA	TRBJ1-2	16	NA	CASQSGTPEMNYGYTF	TGTGCCAGCCAATCCGGGACCCCAGAGATGAACTATGGCTACACCTTC
TRBV5-1	NA	TRBJ2-5	14	NA	CASSLSVVRETQYF	TGCGCCAGCAGCTTGAGTGTGGTGCGAGAGACCCAGTACTTC
TRBV11-3	few	TRBJ1-2	16	NA	CASSLEGREANYGYTF	TGTGCCAGCAGCTTAGAGGGGCGCGAAGCTAACTATGGCTACACCTTC
TRBV13	few	TRBJ2-3	12	NA	CASSLGADTQYF	TGTGCCAGCAGCTTAGGGGCAGATACGCAGTATTTT
TRBV14	NA	TRBJ1-1	11	NA	CASSSWTEAFF	TGTGCCAGCAGCTCCTGGACTGAAGCTTTCTTT
TRBV2	NA	TRBJ1-4	14	NA	CASRRGHTAEKLFF	TGTGCCAGCAGGAGAGGGCACACGGCGGAAAAACTGTTTTTT
TRBV28	NA	TRBJ2-2	14	TRBD1	CASRRQGAAGELFF	TGTGCCAGCAGGCGACAGGGAGCGGCCGGGGAGCTGTTTTTT
TRBV28	NA	TRBJ2-2	12	NA	CASSRTIGELFF	TGTGCCAGCAGCCGAACCATCGGGGAGCTGTTTTTT
TRBV2	NA	TRBJ2-5	12	NA	CASKETQETQYF	TGTGCCAGCAAAGAGACACAAGAGACCCAGTACTTC
TRBV19	NA	TRBJ2-1	13	NA	CASSFARYNEQFF	TGTGCCAGTTCTTTCGCGAGATACAATGAGCAGTTCTTC
TRBV19	few	TRBJ2-7	16	NA	CASSSGGWLGSYEQYF	TGTGCCAGTAGTTCTGGGGGATGGTTGGGTTCCTACGAGCAGTACTTC
TRBV19	once	TRBJ2-1	17	TRBD2	CASSVSGRSPSYNEQFF	TGTGCCAGTAGTGTTAGCGGGAGGTCCCCCTCCTACAATGAGCAGTTCTTC
TRBV5-1	NA	TRBJ1-5	13	TRBD1	CASSYEGAQPQHF	TGCGCCAGCAGCTACGAGGGGGCCCAGCCCCAGCATTTT
TRBV11-2	NA	TRBJ2-3	13	NA	CASSFESTDTQYF	TGTGCCAGCAGCTTCGAGAGCACAGATACGCAGTATTTT
TRBV10-3	NA	TRBJ2-7	14	TRBD1	CAISPGTGDYEQYF	TGTGCCATCAGTCCCGGGACAGGGGACTACGAGCAGTACTTC
TRBV7-2	few	TRBJ1-6	16	NA	CASSLVTGGGNSPLHF	TGTGCCAGCAGCTTGGTTACGGGCGGTGGTAATTCACCCCTCCACTTT
TRBV10-3	NA	TRBJ1-1	14	NA	CAISDSTGNTEAFF	TGTGCCATCAGTGATTCTACAGGGAACACTGAAGCTTTCTTT
TRBV10-1	NA	TRBJ2-3	16	TRBD2	CASSESRTAGGDTQYF	TGCGCCAGCAGTGAGTCCCGGACCGCGGGAGGTGATACGCAGTATTTT
TRBV4-3	NA	TRBJ1-2	15	NA	CASSQEGVGPTGYTF	TGCGCCAGCAGCCAAGAAGGGGTGGGGCCTACGGGCTACACCTTC
TRBV6-5	NA	TRBJ2-5	13	NA	CASSLSSVETQYF	TGTGCCAGCAGTTTGTCTAGCGTGGAGACCCAGTACTTC
TRBV7-8	NA	TRBJ2-2	13	NA	CASSLINTGELFF	TGTGCCAGCAGCTTGATCAACACCGGGGAGCTGTTTTTT
TRBV6-1	NA	TRBJ1-3	15	NA	CASSDRPEPGNTIYF	TGTGCCAGCAGTGACAGGCCCGAGCCTGGAAACACCATATATTTT
TRBV19	NA	TRBJ2-1	19	NA	CASSIDPPRAERSYNEQFF	TGTGCCAGTAGTATAGATCCACCGAGGGCGGAGCGCTCCTACAATGAGCAGTTCTTC
TRBV29-1	NA	TRBJ1-1	13	NA	CSVEETRGAEAFF	TGCAGCGTTGAAGAGACTCGGGGGGCGGAAGCTTTCTTT
TRBV29-1	NA	TRBJ1-2	13	TRBD1	CSVGQGPNYGYTF	TGCAGCGTTGGACAGGGACCTAACTATGGCTACACCTTC
TRBV6-1	NA	TRBJ2-7	11	NA	CASSEVNEQYF	TGTGCCAGCAGTGAAGTAAACGAGCAGTACTTC
TRBV11-3	NA	TRBJ2-3	16	TRBD2	CASSFGTSGGTDTQYF	TGTGCCAGCAGCTTCGGGACTAGCGGGGGGACAGATACGCAGTATTTT
TRBV4-2	NA	TRBJ1-5	15	NA	CASSQDLQFNQPQHF	TGTGCCAGCAGCCAAGATCTGCAGTTCAATCAGCCCCAGCATTTT